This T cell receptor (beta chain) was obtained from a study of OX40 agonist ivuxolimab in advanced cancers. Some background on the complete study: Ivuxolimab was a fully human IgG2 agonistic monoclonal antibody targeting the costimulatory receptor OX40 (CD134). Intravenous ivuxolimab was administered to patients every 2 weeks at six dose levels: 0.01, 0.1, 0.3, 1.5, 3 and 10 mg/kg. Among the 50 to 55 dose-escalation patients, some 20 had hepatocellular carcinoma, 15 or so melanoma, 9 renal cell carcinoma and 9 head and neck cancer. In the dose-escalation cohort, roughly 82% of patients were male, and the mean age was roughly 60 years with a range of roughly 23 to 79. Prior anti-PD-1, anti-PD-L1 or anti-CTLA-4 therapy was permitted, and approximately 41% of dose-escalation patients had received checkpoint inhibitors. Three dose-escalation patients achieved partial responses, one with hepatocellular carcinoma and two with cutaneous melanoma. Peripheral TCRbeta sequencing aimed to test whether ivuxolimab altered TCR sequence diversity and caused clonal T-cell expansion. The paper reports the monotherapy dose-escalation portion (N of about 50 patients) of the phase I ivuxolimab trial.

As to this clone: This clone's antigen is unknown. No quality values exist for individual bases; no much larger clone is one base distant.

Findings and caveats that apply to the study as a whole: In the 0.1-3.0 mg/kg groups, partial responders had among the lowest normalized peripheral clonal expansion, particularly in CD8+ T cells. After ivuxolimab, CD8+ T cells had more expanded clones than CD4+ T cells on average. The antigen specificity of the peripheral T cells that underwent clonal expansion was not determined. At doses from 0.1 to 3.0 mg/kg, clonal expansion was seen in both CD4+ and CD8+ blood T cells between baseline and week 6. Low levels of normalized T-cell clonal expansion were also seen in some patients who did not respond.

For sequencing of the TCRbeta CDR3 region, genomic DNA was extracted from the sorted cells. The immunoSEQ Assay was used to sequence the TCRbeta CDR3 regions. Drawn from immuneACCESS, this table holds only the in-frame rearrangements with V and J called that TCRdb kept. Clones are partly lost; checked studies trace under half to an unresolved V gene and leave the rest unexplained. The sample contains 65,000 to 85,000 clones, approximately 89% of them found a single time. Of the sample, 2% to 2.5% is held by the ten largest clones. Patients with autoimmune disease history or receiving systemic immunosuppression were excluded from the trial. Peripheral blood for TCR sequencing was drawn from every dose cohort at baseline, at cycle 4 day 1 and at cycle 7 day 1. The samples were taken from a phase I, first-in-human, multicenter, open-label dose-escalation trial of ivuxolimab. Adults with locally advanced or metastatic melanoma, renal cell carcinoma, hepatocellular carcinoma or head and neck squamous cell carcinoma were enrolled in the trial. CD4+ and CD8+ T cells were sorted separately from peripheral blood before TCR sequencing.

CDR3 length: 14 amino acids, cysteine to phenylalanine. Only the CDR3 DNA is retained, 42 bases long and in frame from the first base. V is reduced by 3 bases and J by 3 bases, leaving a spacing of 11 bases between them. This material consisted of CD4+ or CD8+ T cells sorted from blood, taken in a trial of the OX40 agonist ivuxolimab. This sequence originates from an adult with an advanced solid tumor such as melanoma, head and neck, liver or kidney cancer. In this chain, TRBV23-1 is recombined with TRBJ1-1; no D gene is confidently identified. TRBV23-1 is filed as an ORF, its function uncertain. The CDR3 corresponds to CASSHAGRDTEAFF. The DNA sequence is TGCGCCAGCAGTCACGCGGGTAGGGACACTGAAGCTTTCTTT.